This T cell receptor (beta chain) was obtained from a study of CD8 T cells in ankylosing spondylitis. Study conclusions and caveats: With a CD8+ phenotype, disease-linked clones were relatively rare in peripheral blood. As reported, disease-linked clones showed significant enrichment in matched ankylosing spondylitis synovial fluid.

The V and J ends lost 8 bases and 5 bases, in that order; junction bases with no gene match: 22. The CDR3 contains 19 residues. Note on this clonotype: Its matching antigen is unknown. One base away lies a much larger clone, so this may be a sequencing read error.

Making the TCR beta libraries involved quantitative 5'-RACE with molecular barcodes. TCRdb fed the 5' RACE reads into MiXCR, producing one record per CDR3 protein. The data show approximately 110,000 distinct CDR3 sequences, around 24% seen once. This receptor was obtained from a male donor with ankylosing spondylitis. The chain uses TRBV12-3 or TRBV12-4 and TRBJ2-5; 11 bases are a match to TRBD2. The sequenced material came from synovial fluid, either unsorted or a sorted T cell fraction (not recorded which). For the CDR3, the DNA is TGTGCCAGCTGTCCGACCCCCGGGACTAGCGGTTTATTGCGGGAGACCCAGTACTTC. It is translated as CASCPTPGTSGLLRETQYF.